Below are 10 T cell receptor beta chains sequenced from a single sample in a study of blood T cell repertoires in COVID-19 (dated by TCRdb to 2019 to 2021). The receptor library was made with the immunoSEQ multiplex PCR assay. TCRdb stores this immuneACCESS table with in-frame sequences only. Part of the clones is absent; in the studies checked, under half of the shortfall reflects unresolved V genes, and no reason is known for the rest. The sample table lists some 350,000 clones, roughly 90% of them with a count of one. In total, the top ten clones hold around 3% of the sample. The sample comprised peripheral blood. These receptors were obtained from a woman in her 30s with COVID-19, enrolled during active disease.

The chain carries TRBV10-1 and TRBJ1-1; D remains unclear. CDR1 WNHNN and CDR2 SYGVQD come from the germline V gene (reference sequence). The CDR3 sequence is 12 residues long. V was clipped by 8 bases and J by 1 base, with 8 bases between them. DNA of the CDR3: TGCGCCAGCTCCTCGGGGAACACTGAAGCTTTCTTT. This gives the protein CASSSGNTEAFF.

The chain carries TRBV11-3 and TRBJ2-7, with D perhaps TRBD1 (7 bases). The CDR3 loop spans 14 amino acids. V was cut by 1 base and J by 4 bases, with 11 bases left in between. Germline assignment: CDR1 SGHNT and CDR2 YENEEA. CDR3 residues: CASSLAPGGYEQYV. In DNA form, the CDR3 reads TGTGCCAGCAGCTTAGCCCCAGGGGGGTACGAGCAGTACGTC.

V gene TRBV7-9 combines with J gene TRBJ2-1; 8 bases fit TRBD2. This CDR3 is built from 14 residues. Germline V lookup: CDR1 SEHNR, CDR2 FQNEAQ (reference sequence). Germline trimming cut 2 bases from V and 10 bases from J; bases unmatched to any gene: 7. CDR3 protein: CASSLRREGLEQFF. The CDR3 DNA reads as TGTGCCAGCAGCTTACGACGGGAGGGCCTAGAGCAGTTCTTC.

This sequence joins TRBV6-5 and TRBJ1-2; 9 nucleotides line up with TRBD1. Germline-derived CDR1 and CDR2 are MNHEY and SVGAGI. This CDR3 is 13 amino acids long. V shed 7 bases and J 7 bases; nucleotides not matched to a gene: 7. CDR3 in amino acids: CASTGTGGRGYTF. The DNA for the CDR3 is TGTGCCAGCACCGGAACAGGGGGCCGTGGCTACACCTTC.

The CDR3 region is CASSLRGGGGELFF. The CDR3 nucleotides read TGTGCCAGCAGCTTGCGCGGGGGAGGCGGGGAGCTGTTTTTT. The V gene is TRBV7-2, the J gene TRBJ2-2; 7 bases map to TRBD2. V lost 3 bases, J lost 7 bases, and 5 bases stayed unmatched. The length of the CDR3 is 14 residues. The germline V gene encodes CDR1 SGHTA and CDR2 FQGNSA.

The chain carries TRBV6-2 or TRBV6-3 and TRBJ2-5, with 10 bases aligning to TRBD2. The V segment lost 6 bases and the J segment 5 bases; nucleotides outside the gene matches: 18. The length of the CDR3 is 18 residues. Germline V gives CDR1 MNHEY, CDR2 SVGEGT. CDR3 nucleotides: TGTGCCAGCAGCCTAGTGGCGCTGGAAGCGGGGGGGCAGGAGACCCAGTACTTC. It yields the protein CASSLVALEAGGQETQYF.

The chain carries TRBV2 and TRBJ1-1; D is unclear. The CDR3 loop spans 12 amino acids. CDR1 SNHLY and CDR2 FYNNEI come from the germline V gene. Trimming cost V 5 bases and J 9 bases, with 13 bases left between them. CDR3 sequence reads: CASSLITAKAFF. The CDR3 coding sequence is TGTGCCAGCAGTTTGATTACAGCTAAAGCTTTCTTT.

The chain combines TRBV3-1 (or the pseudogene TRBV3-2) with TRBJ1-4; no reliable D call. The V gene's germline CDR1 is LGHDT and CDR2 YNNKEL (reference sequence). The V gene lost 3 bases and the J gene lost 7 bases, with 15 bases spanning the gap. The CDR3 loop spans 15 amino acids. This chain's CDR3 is CASSHPVGRGEKLFF. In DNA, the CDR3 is TGTGCCAGCAGCCACCCCGTCGGGAGAGGTGAAAAACTGTTTTTT.

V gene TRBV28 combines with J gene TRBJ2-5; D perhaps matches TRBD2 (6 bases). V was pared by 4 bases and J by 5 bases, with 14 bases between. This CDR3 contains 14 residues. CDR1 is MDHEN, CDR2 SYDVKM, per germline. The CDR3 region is CASSYGPGGETQYF. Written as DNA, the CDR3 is TGTGCCAGCAGTTACGGTCCTGGGGGGGAGACCCAGTACTTC.

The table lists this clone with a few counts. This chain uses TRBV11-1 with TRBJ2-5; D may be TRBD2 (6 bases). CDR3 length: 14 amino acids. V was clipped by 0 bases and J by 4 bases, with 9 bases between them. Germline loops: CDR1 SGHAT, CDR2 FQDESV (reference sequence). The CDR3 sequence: CASSLAGGRETQYF. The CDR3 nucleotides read TGTGCCAGCAGCTTAGCGGGGGGAAGAGAGACCCAGTACTTC.